This T cell receptor beta chain was documented in a study of T-cell reconstitution after alpha-beta-depleted transplantation in children. The authors prepared the TCRbeta library with unique molecular identifiers. TCRdb reprocessed the PCR reads via MiXCR and lists one record per CDR3 protein. The table shows some 500,000 distinct CDR3 sequences, with roughly 18% occurring only once. Sequenced material: PBMCs from the stem cell graft donor, taken from the stem cell graft. The sequence was obtained from a human donor who donated a stem cell graft to a child with acute lymphoblastic leukemia.

The CDR3 DNA reads as TGTGCCAGCAGTTTGGTGCAGGGAGCGGGTGAGCAGTTCTTC. Translated: CASSLVQGAGEQFF. The chain uses TRBV12-3 or TRBV12-4 and TRBJ2-1, with D possibly being TRBD2 (6 bases). This CDR3 is built from 14 residues. V gave up 3 bases and J gave up 9 bases, with 15 bases separating them.